These T cell receptor beta chains were read from a single sample in a study of cytomegalovirus exposure and HLA in healthy donors. Profiled with immunoSEQ multiplex PCR; TCRdb holds only in-frame clones, not every one. This sample has around 250,000 clones, with 90% found just once. Sample: PBMCs. Receptors were obtained from a woman between 18 and 29 years old in good health and CMV-seronegative. CDR3s include the opening cysteine and the closing phenylalanine or tryptophan. A D gene is named only where the DNA matches it firmly.

>TRBV30|TRBD2|TRBJ2-2
CAWSVRSGGWNTGELFF
>TRBV28|-|TRBJ1-4
CASSEPFANEKLFF
>TRBV19|-|TRBJ1-2
CASSIPSAGVGYTF
>TRBV15|-|TRBJ1-5
CATSQTRQDQPQHF
>TRBV29-1|-|TRBJ2-3
CSVEDEKGGDTQYF
>TRBV6-5|TRBD1|TRBJ1-1
CASSSGQGSTEAFF
>TRBV7-6|TRBD2|TRBJ2-5
CASSLGTSGDGETQYF
>TRBV6-5|TRBD2|TRBJ2-3
CASSSGGPTTDTQYF
>TRBV11-2|-|TRBJ1-1
CASFSSVNTEAFF
>TRBV11-2|TRBD2|TRBJ2-5
CASSLVGRLAGGETQYF
>TRBV7-3|-|TRBJ2-5
CASSLYRGSGETQYF
>TRBV6-5|-|TRBJ1-1
CASSYGGEGTEAFF
>TRBV19|-|TRBJ1-6
CASSIDPGTRNSPLHF
>TRBV19|-|TRBJ2-2
CASSIFYRAPNTGELFF
>TRBV19|-|TRBJ2-5
CASSRGFGTQETQYF
>TRBV28|-|TRBJ2-1
CASSLGTYNEQFF
>TRBV11-3|TRBD1|TRBJ2-6
CASSSNRGSGANVLTF
>TRBV27|TRBD2|TRBJ2-2
CASSLYPSGGPITNTGELFF
>TRBV28|TRBD2|TRBJ2-1
CASSSVLAGHEQFF
>TRBV6-6|TRBD2|TRBJ2-3
CASSKTSGGSTDTQYF
>TRBV11-2|-|TRBJ1-4
CASSLRTEKLGSEKLFF
>TRBV4-3|-|TRBJ1-2
CASRGAQTAHYGYTF
>TRBV5-1|TRBD2|TRBJ2-5
CASSSRTSGIETQYF
>TRBV6-5|-|TRBJ1-3
CASSYQVPLAGNTIYF
>TRBV27|-|TRBJ1-5
CASRLFDKSNQPQHF
>TRBV29-1|-|TRBJ2-5
CSVVFTAKETQYF
>TRBV4-1|TRBD1|TRBJ1-1
CASSPTQGAGTEAFF
>TRBV25-1|-|TRBJ1-1
CASSAQQGTEAFF
>TRBV28|-|TRBJ2-1
CAYTRGNEQFF
>TRBV2|TRBD1|TRBJ1-1
CASWRDRGIVNTEAFF
>TRBV30|-|TRBJ1-3
CAWSANRGNTIYF